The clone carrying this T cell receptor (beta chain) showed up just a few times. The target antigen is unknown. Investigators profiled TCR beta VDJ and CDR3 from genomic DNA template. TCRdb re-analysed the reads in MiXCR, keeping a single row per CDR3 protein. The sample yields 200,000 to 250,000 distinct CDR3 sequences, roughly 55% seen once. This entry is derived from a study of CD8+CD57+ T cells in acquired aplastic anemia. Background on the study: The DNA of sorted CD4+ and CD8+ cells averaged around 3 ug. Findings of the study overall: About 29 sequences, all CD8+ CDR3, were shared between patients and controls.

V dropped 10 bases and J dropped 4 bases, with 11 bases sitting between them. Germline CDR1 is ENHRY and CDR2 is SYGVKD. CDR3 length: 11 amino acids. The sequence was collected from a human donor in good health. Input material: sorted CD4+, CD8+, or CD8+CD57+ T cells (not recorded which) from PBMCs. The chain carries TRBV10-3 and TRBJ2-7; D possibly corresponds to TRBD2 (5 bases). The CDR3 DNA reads TGTGCCACCCGTGACTATTACGAGCAGTACTTC. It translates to CATRDYYEQYF.